The next 21 T cell receptor beta chains were all read from a single sample in a study of cytomegalovirus exposure and HLA in healthy donors. PCR employed 60 Vbeta and 13 Jbeta primers. Generated by immunoSEQ multiplex PCR, the TCRdb table keeps only in-frame clones and is missing some. The sample holds about 130,000 clones, 83% seen once. What was sequenced was PBMCs. These receptors were taken from a girl aged 2 to 9 in good health and CMV-seronegative.

The CDR3 here is CASSLYTDTQYF. In DNA, the CDR3 is TGTGCCAGCAGCTTATATACAGATACGCAGTATTTT. This chain uses TRBV7-8 with TRBJ2-3; D uncertain. The CDR3 loop spans 12 amino acids. CDR1 is SGHVS and CDR2 is FQNEAQ in the germline V gene. Trimming removed 2 bases at V and 3 bases at J, with 3 bases between.

CDR3 loop: CATSSGTEAFF. DNA of the CDR3: TGTGCCACCTCGTCGGGGACTGAAGCTTTCTTT. The V call is TRBV6-1, the J call TRBJ1-1; D is uncertain. V lost 10 bases to trimming and J lost 5 bases, with 11 bases between them. The length of the CDR3 is 11 residues. In germline, CDR1 is MNHNS, CDR2 SASEGT.

The gene calls are TRBV5-6 and TRBJ2-7; D gene ambiguous. Germline V CDR1 and CDR2: SGHDT, YYEEEE. CDR3 size: 15 residues. Deletions cut 0 bases from V and 2 bases from J, with 12 bases between. The chain's CDR3 is CASSLGTYLTYEQYF. CDR3 bases: TGTGCCAGCAGCTTGGGCACGTACCTAACCTACGAGCAGTACTTC. Based on the CDR3 plus reference TRBV5-6 and TRBJ2-7, the full variable domain is DAGVTQSPTHLIKTRGQQVTLRCSPKSGHDTVSWYQQALGQGPQFIFQYYEEEERQRGNFPDRFSGHQFPNYSSELNVNALLLGDSALYLCASSLGTYLTYEQYFGPGTRLTVT.

The V call is TRBV13, the J call TRBJ2-3, with a possible D match to TRBD2 (5 bases). With 1 base removed from V and 0 bases from J, the gap between germline ends came to 5 bases. CDR3 length: 14 residues. From germline, CDR1 is PRHDT and CDR2 FYEKMQ (reference sequence). The DNA for the CDR3 is TGTGCCAGCAGCTTAGCGGGGAGCACAGATACGCAGTATTTT. Translated: CASSLAGSTDTQYF.

The chain recombines TRBV5-4 with TRBJ2-7, with a weak D call TRBD1 (7 bases). In germline, CDR1 is SGHNT, CDR2 YYREEE (reference sequence). V shed 4 bases and J shed 10 bases, with 15 bases lying between them. The CDR3 runs 12 residues. As DNA, the CDR3 is TGTGCCAGCAGCCTAGGGGGCGGGACACAGTACTTC. Translated, it gives CASSLGGGTQYF.

J is TRBJ2-5 and V is TRBV2; 11 bases are a match to TRBD2. CDR3 length equals 14 residues. After removal of 5 bases from V and 7 bases from J, the junction contained 6 bases not matched to a gene. Germline assignment: CDR1 SNHLY and CDR2 FYNNEI. The CDR3 coding sequence is TGTGCCAGCAGTACTACTAGCGGGAGTAGGACCCAGTACTTC. Amino acids: CASSTTSGSRTQYF.

This clone was observed a few times. This CDR3 reads CASSKAVRVGANVLTF. The CDR3 bases are TGTGCCAGCAGCAAAGCAGTCAGGGTCGGGGCCAACGTCCTGACTTTC. The chain uses TRBV21-1 and TRBJ2-6; the D call of TRBD1 is as the table states it, not checked on the DNA. TRBV21-1 is designated a pseudogene. The CDR3 covers 16 residues.

This clone showed up just once. The chain couples TRBV25-1 to TRBJ1-2; D is possibly TRBD1 (5 bases). Germline values: CDR1 MGHDK, CDR2 SYGVNS. The V end lost 6 bases, the J end lost 8 bases, and 22 bases lay between the germline ends. The CDR3 has 15 residues. CDR3 sequence: CASSPGARVPEGYTF. The CDR3 DNA reads as TGTGCCAGCAGCCCTGGGGCCAGGGTACCGGAAGGCTACACCTTC.

The gene calls are TRBV5-1 and TRBJ2-1, with 10 bases that match TRBD2. Trimming took 0 bases from V and 7 from J; bases not matched to a gene: 4. The CDR3 spans 15 residues. Germline CDR1 SGHRS, CDR2 YFSETQ. CDR3 nucleotides: TGCGCCAGCAGCTTGGTAACTAGCGGGACGAATGAGCAGTTCTTC. Its protein is CASSLVTSGTNEQFF.

CDR3 DNA: TGTGCCTGGAACCGACTCCAGACCTACGAGCAGTACTTC. This gives the protein CAWNRLQTYEQYF. This rearrangement joins TRBV30 to TRBJ2-7; D ambiguous. CDR1 is GTSNPN, CDR2 SVGIG, per germline (reference sequence). The CDR3 has 13 residues. Trimming took off 4 bases at V and 2 bases at J, with 12 bases between the two ends.

The chain uses TRBV2 and TRBJ2-7; tentatively, D is TRBD1 (6 bases). Germline V gene data show CDR1 as SNHLY and CDR2 as FYNNEI. This CDR3 comprises 14 residues. Between the trimmed V and J ends, which lost 5 bases and 4 bases, there was a span of 15 bases. Here the CDR3 DNA reads TGTGCCAGCAGTAGAGGGACACCCGTTTACGAGCAGTACTTC. Protein sequence: CASSRGTPVYEQYF.

This sequence joins TRBV19 and TRBJ1-1; 9 positions match TRBD1. Per the germline V gene, CDR1 is LNHDA and CDR2 is SQIVND (reference sequence). Trimming cost V 3 bases and J 6 bases; bases outside gene matches: 5. CDR3 length: 14 amino acids. The chain's CDR3 is CASSIGQGSSEAFF. The CDR3 DNA follows: TGTGCCAGTAGTATTGGACAGGGGTCGTCTGAAGCTTTCTTT.

V gene TRBV29-1 combines with J gene TRBJ2-3; 9 bases are a match to TRBD1. The ends lost 4 bases at V and 1 base at J; junction bases unmatched: 6. CDR3 size: 15 residues. Germline CDR1 reads SQVTM; CDR2 reads ANQGSEA. The CDR3 DNA sequence: TGCAGCGTTGTGGGGAGACAGGGGGGCACAGATACGCAGTATTTT. It encodes CSVVGRQGGTDTQYF.

The V gene is TRBV7-9, the J gene TRBJ2-6, with D possibly TRBD2 on 6 matching bases. From germline, CDR1 is SEHNR and CDR2 FQNEAQ (reference sequence). This CDR3 has 16 amino acids. The V and J ends lost 5 bases and 4 bases respectively, with 15 bases between them. The CDR3 region has the DNA TGTGCCAGCAGCCCCGGGGGTGAGTACGGGGCCAACGTCCTGACTTTC. Translating gives CASSPGGEYGANVLTF.

The V call is TRBV6-6, the J call TRBJ1-2, with 10 positions matching TRBD1. Per the germline V gene, CDR1 is MNHNY and CDR2 is SVGAGI (reference sequence). The CDR3 sequence is 14 residues long. Losses at the gene ends were 7 bases for V and 3 bases for J; bases not matched to a gene: 5. The CDR3 sequence is CASIKGQGYYGYTF. As DNA, the CDR3 is TGTGCCAGCATCAAGGGACAGGGGTACTATGGCTACACCTTC.

This chain connects TRBV29-1 to TRBJ2-2, with D possibly being TRBD1 (6 bases). Germline CDR1 reads SQVTM; CDR2 reads ANQGSEA. Between the trimmed V and J ends, which lost 3 bases and 3 bases, there was a span of 11 bases. The CDR3 runs 14 residues. CDR3 protein: CSVEGASDTGELFF. The CDR3 DNA follows: TGCAGCGTTGAGGGGGCGTCGGACACCGGGGAGCTGTTTTTT.

This chain links TRBV2 with TRBJ1-3, with 8 bases fitting TRBD1. The ends lost 6 bases at V and 4 bases at J; junction bases unmatched: 5. This CDR3 spans 14 amino acids. Germline V lookup: CDR1 SNHLY, CDR2 FYNNEI. The CDR3 DNA follows: TGTGCCAGCAGAGACCGGACAGGGGGAAACACCATATATTTT. Translated: CASRDRTGGNTIYF.

This clone was found once. This rearrangement joins TRBV15 to TRBJ2-1; weak D call: TRBD2 (5 bases). The CDR3 sequence is 15 residues long. Germline assignment: CDR1 LNHNV and CDR2 YYDKDF (reference sequence). The V and J ends lost 6 bases and 0 bases respectively, with 12 bases between them. CDR3: CATREDRSSYNEQFF. The CDR3 DNA follows: TGTGCCACCAGGGAGGACCGAAGCTCCTACAATGAGCAGTTCTTC.

V gene TRBV5-1 combines with J gene TRBJ2-2; no clear D gene. There are 13 residues in the CDR3. V gave up 5 bases and J gave up 2 bases, with 7 bases separating them. The germline V gene encodes CDR1 SGHRS and CDR2 YFSETQ. The CDR3 is CASRAENTGELFF. The DNA for the CDR3 is TGCGCCAGCAGGGCGGAAAACACCGGGGAGCTGTTTTTT.

This chain uses TRBV5-6 with TRBJ1-1; tentative D call: TRBD1 (6 bases). Per germline, CDR1 SGHDT and CDR2 YYEEEE. Trimming took off 2 bases at V and 4 bases at J, with 6 bases between the two ends. The length of the CDR3 is 12 residues. CDR3 sequence: CASSLQGTEAFF. CDR3 DNA: TGTGCCAGCAGCTTACAGGGCACTGAAGCTTTCTTT.

The J gene is TRBJ2-3, the V gene TRBV30, with TRBD2 matching over 8 bases. CDR1 is GTSNPN, CDR2 SVGIG, per germline (reference sequence). Trimming removed 2 bases from V and 2 bases from J; junction bases left unmatched: 6. The CDR3 is made up of 15 amino acids. The CDR3 is CAWSTGGLYTDTQYF. The CDR3 region has the DNA TGTGCCTGGAGTACGGGGGGGCTTTACACAGATACGCAGTATTTT.